This entry describes one T cell receptor (beta chain). Its antigen is still unknown. This specimen belongs to a study of shared clonotypes between healthy human individuals. Overall study results and limits: Measured sharing among donors was expected to vary with sequencing depth. Relative to clonotypes present in all four donors, those not shared had lower generation probabilities.

CD8 cells regarded as naive lacked CD45RO, were positively chosen for CCR7, and omitted terminally differentiated effector memory CD45RA+ cells. Under the authors' procedure: As immunoSEQ supplied junction-only sequences (without quality scores), filtering differed. The method was immunoSEQ multiplex PCR; TCRdb's version includes in-frame clones alone and lacks a portion of them. Clone size and the V and J calls come from that table; the DNA yielded D and trimming. The table includes about 2.1 million clones, about 94% detected once. The sample comprised naive CD8+ T cells from PBMCs. The source of this sequence is a man between 18 and 35 years old in good health. Some clones in this sample may be carry-over from other donors' samples.

CDR3 nucleotide sequence: TGTGCCAGCAGTGAAGCAGTCGTCGGGGGGCGGTTCTACGAGCAGTACTTC. This sequence encodes CASSEAVVGGRFYEQYF. The rearrangement links TRBV2 to TRBJ2-7; a possible D gene is TRBD2 (7 bases). This CDR3 comprises 17 residues. Trimming shortened V by 0 bases and J by 3 bases, and 18 bases separated the two germline ends. Germline V gives CDR1 SNHLY, CDR2 FYNNEI.